The 2 T cell receptor beta chains given below trace back to one sample, sequenced in a study of shared clonotypes between healthy human individuals. Selected positively for CCR7 and CD45RO-negative, naive CD8 cells excluded terminally differentiated effector memory CD45RA+ cells. Measured with immunoSEQ multiplex PCR; TCRdb has only the in-frame clones, and not every one. In the table there are about 2,100,000 clones, 93% of which are singletons. Sequencing was done on a sample of naive CD8+ T cells from PBMCs. The receptors here all came from a man between 18 and 29 years old in good health. Some clones in this sample may be carry-over from other donors' samples.

In nucleotides, the CDR3 is TGTGCCAGCAGCGTAGAGGTGACTAGCGGGAGATACGAGCAGTACTTC. Its protein is CASSVEVTSGRYEQYF. V gene TRBV9 combines with J gene TRBJ2-7; TRBD2 aligns across 12 bases. The length of the CDR3 is 16 residues. With 0 bases clipped from V and 4 bases from J, the junction kept 5 bases outside the gene matches. The V gene's germline CDR1 is SGDLS and CDR2 YYNGEE.

This chain's CDR3 is CASSPGGVLNYGYTF. The CDR3 DNA sequence: TGTGCCAGCAGCCCGGGGGGGGTCCTTAACTATGGCTACACCTTC. The chain combines TRBV11-2 with TRBJ1-2; possible D gene TRBD1, 5 bases. Germline lookup yields CDR1 SGHAT and CDR2 FQNNGV. The germline V and J ends were trimmed by 5 bases and 1 base, with 14 bases remaining between them. CDR3 length: 15 residues.